The 3 T cell receptor beta chains given below trace back to one sample, sequenced in a study of T cells in Graves' hyperthyroidism and ophthalmopathy. Amplification of TCR beta CDR3 regions used RNA as the template. RT-PCR in the first round (using the HTBI primer set) targeted the TCR CDR3. TCRdb recomputed calls from the multiplex PCR reads with MiXCR, one row per CDR3 protein. This table holds hundreds of thousands of distinct CDR3 sequences, around a fifth found once. The specimen was blood. The receptors originated from a woman in her sixties or seventies with Graves' ophthalmopathy.

This clonotype was observed a few times. The chain carries TRBV12-3 or TRBV12-4 and TRBJ2-2; 8 bases fit TRBD2. The CDR3 has 16 residues. Trimming took 5 bases from V and 3 from J; bases not matched to a gene: 8. For the CDR3, the DNA is TGTGCCAGCAGTCCAAGCGGGAGTGGTTACACCGGGGAGCTGTTTTTT. It is translated as CASSPSGSGYTGELFF.

This chain uses TRBV20-1 with TRBJ2-3, with 8 bases fitting TRBD2. Germline CDR1 is DFQATT and CDR2 is SNEGSKA (reference sequence). Trimming cost V 5 bases and J 0 bases; bases outside gene matches: 4. The CDR3 is 14 amino acids. CDR3 in DNA: TGCAGTGCTCTTAGCGGGACTAGCACAGATACGCAGTATTTT. Its protein is CSALSGTSTDTQYF.

The chain recombines TRBV3-1 with TRBJ2-1, with D unresolved. V gave up 0 bases and J gave up 9 bases, with 9 bases separating them. The CDR3 loop spans 13 amino acids. Germline-derived CDR1 and CDR2 are LGHDT and YNNKEL (reference sequence). The CDR3 spells CASSQDRGLEQFF. In nucleotides, the CDR3 is TGTGCCAGCAGCCAAGATCGTGGCCTTGAGCAGTTCTTC.